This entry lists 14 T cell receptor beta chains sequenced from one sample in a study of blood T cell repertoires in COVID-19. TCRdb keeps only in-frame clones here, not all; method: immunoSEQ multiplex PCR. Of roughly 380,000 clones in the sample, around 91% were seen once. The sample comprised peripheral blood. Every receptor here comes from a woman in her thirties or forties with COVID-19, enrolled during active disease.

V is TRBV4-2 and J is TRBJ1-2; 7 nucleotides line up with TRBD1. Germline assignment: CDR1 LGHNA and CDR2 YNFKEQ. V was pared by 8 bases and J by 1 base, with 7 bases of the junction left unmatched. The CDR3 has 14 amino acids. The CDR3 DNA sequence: TGTGCCAGCGCCCGGGACAGACTTAACTATGGCTACACCTTC. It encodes CASARDRLNYGYTF.

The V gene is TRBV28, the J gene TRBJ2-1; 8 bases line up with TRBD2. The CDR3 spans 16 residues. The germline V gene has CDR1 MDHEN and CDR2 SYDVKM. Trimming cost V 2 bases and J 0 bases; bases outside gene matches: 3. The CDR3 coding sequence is TGTGCCAGCAGTTTACTAGGGACTAGCTCCTACAATGAGCAGTTCTTC. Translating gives CASSLLGTSSYNEQFF. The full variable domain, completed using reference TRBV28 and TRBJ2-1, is DVKVTQSSRYLVKRTGEKVFLECVQDMDHENMFWYRQDPGLGLRLIYFSYDVKMKEKGDIPEGYSVSREKKERFSLILESASTNQTSMYLCASSLLGTSSYNEQFFGPGTRLTVL.

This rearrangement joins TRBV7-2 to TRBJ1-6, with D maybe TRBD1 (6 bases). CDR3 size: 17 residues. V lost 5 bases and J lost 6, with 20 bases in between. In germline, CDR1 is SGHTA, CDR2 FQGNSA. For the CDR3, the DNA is TGTGCCAGCAGCATCCCGAGGGGAGGGGGATTTAATTCACCCCTCCACTTT. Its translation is CASSIPRGGGFNSPLHF.

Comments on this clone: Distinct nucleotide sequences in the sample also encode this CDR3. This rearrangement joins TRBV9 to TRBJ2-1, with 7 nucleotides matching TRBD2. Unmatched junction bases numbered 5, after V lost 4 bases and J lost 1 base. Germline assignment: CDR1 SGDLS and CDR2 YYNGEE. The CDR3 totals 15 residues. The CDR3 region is CASSLSGDSYNEQFF. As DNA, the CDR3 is TGTGCCAGCAGCCTCAGCGGGGATTCCTACAATGAGCAGTTCTTC.

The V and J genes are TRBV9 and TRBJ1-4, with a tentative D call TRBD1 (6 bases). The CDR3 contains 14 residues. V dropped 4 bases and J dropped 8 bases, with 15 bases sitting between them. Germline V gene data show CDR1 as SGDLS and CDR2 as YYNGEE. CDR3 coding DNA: TGTGCCAGCAGCCCGTCGGGGGGCAACGAAAAACTGTTTTTT. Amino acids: CASSPSGGNEKLFF.

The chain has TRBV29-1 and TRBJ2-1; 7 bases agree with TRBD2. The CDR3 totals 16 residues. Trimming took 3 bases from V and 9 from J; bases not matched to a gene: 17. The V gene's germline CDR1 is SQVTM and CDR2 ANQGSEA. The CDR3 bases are TGCAGCGTTGACGGAATAGCGGGTTCTCTGATGGGTGAGCAGTTCTTC. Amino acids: CSVDGIAGSLMGEQFF.

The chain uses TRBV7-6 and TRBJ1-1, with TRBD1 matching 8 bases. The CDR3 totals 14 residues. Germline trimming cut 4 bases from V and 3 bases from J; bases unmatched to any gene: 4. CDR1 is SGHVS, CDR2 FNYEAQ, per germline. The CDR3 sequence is CASSSDRGYTEAFF. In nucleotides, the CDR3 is TGTGCCAGCAGCTCAGACAGGGGTTACACTGAAGCTTTCTTT.

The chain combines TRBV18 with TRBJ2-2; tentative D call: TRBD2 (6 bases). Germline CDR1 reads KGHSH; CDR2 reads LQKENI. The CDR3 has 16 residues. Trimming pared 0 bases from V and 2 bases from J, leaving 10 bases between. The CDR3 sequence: CASSPPGGINTGELFF. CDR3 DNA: TGTGCCAGCTCACCACCGGGGGGAATCAACACCGGGGAGCTGTTTTTT.

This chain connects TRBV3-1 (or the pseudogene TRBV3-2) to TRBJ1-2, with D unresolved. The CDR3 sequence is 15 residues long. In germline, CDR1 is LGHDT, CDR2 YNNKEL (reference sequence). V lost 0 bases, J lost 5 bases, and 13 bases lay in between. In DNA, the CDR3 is TGTGCCAGCAGCCAAGACCCGGGGAAATTATATGGCTACACCTTC. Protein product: CASSQDPGKLYGYTF.

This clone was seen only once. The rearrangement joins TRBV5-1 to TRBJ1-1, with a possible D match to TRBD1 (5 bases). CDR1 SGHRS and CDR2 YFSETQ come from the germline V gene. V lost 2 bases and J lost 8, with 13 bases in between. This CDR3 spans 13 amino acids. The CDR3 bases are TGCGCCAGCAGCTTAACTGTCACAGGAGAAGCTTTCTTT. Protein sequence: CASSLTVTGEAFF.

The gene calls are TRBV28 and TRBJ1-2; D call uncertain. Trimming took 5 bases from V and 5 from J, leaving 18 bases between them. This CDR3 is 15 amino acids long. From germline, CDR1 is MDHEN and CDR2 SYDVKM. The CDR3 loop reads CASSVDGNGRYGYTF. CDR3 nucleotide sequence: TGTGCCAGCAGTGTAGACGGCAATGGGAGGTATGGCTACACCTTC.

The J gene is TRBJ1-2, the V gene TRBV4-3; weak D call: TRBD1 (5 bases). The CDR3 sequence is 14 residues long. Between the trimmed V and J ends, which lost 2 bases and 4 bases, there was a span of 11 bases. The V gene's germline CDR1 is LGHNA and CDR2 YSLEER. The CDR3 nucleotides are TGCGCCAGCAGCCAATCAAGGGGTTCCTATGGCTACACCTTC. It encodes CASSQSRGSYGYTF.

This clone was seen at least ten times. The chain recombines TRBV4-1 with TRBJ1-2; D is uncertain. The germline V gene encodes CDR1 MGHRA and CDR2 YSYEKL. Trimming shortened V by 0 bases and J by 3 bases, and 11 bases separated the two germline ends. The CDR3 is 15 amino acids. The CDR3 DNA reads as TGCGCCAGCAGCCAAGAAAGTGGCGGCTACTATGGCTACACCTTC. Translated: CASSQESGGYYGYTF.

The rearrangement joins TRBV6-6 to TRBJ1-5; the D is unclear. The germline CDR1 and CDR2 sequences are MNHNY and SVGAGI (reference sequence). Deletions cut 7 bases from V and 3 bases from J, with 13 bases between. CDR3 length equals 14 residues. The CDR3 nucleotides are TGTGCCAGCACCCTGACGGAGGTCAATCAGCCCCAGCATTTT. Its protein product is CASTLTEVNQPQHF.